This TCR beta chain was recorded in a study of Graves' ophthalmopathy and Graves' hyperthyroidism. This clonotype was observed at least ten times. The antigen remains unidentified. At one end the junction does not follow the germline gene, possibly because of a read error. There are 14 residues in the CDR3. Germline V lookup: CDR1 MDHEN, CDR2 SYDVKM. Whole-study results and caveats: Detection in blood was also observed for most expanded thyroid clonotypes above 0.001 frequency.

Using RNA transcripts, the TCR beta CDR3 regions were amplified. Second-round multiplex PCR came after a first-round RT-PCR that employed HTBI primers. MiXCR, run by TCRdb on the multiplex PCR reads, gives a single entry per CDR3 protein. The sample lists a few hundred thousand distinct CDR3 sequences, about a sixth occurring once. Included hyperthyroidism patients were aged 18 to 65 and newly diagnosed (under 2 months' duration). This sequence joins TRBV28 and TRBJ1-2, with 7 bases aligning to TRBD1. This receptor was identified in an adult woman with stable Graves' hyperthyroidism. Sequencing input: peripheral blood. DNA for the CDR3: TGTGCCAGCCTGGAGAGGGGGCTTGGCTATGGCTGCACCTTC. Its translation: CASLERGLGYGCTF.